The subject of this entry is one TCR beta chain. This clonotype was picked up many times. Its antigen remains undetermined. Base-call qualities are not available, and no considerably larger clone is one nucleotide away. This record comes from a study of T cells in Graves' hyperthyroidism and ophthalmopathy (dated 2019 in TCRdb). The study in broad terms: Peripheral blood was collected at initial diagnosis, before any treatment. A discovery cohort of fewer than 110 patients, 43 with Graves' ophthalmopathy and 57 with stable Graves' hyperthyroidism, was used to find distinguishing TCR V-J signatures. The 95 to 100 discovery patients were randomly split 7:3 into training and test sets. An independent validation cohort of 18 to 20 hyperthyroidism patients and approximately 17 patients who later progressed to ophthalmopathy tested prospective prediction of ophthalmopathy. Thyroid tissue and blood T-cell repertoires from about six Graves' hyperthyroidism patients were also compared in the study. After sampling, hyperthyroidism patients received methimazole starting at 30 mg daily, and ophthalmopathy patients received high-dose intravenous methylprednisolone. The paper reports TCR Vbeta CDR3 sequencing of approximately 130 peripheral blood samples: around 41 ophthalmopathy, around 80 hyperthyroidism and about 17 progressor patients.

The CDR3 has 15 amino acids, counting the end cysteine and phenylalanine. The retained sequence is limited to the CDR3, 45 bases, with the frame set at the first base. For this chain, trimming is 0 bases at the V end and 4 bases at the J end, and the number of junction bases without a gene match is 5. The CDR1 and CDR2 encoded by the germline V gene (reference sequence) are DFQATT and SNEGSKA. Results and caveats for the whole study, not just this receptor: Ophthalmopathy was separated from stable hyperthyroidism by a 13 V-J signature model, with 87.88% sensitivity and about 81% specificity obtained in cross-validation and 80%/75% obtained in testing. Most expanded thyroid clonotypes (frequency above 0.001) were also detected in blood, a finding suggesting that blood repertoires may reflect thyroid immune responses. In validation, progression to ophthalmopathy was predicted by the model with 70.59% sensitivity and around 76% specificity, a median of about 6 months before onset. No statistical method was used to set the sample size in advance, and investigators knew the group allocation.

The TCR beta CDR3 regions were amplified from RNA transcripts. A first-round RT-PCR of the TCR CDR3 used the HTBI primer set with the Qiagen OneStep RT-PCR kit. Libraries were constructed in a second round of multiplex PCR, after which size selection and purification were carried out. Paired-end sequencing of the libraries was performed with 100 bp reads on an Illumina HiSeq2000. The study's processing was this. SOAPnuke was used to process the raw data, with reads discarded if the reads contained adapters or uncalled bases, had a mean Phred below 15, or lacked an exact constant-primer or identifier match. High-quality paired reads were merged with COPE v1.2.5, and unique nucleotide sequences were defined as clonotypes. Clonotypes were aligned to IMGT TRBV, TRBD and TRBJ reference segments using MiTCR v1.1. The analysis included only V-J combinations with a frequency above 0.0001, which together covered roughly 99% of the repertoires. A TCS score was defined as the ratio between F50 (clonal expansion) and ExV (chaos), using BLOSUM62-based TCRdist between CDR3 peptides within each V-J. Welch's t-statistics and random forest reduced 514 V-J features to 13, which were used in a naive Bayes classifier (R e1071). TCRdb redid the processing of the public reads, applying fastp at Q25 and MiXCR, and retained in-frame beta chains. One record per CDR3 amino acid sequence lists the most common genes and DNA. The V and J calls, along with clone size, are taken from TCRdb and not from the paper's own processing. The sample contains around 620,000 distinct CDR3 sequences, 12% to 15% of them found a single time. Of the sample, about 6.6% is held by the ten largest clones.

Moderately to severely active disease, a Clinical Activity Score of at least 3, a NOSPECS grade of at least 4, and a duration under 3 months were present in ophthalmopathy patients. Any patient with an uncontrolled infection, another autoimmune disease, pregnancy or lactation was excluded. Diagnoses were based on clinical symptoms, serum thyroxine and TRAb, thyroid ultrasound and orbital computed tomography. Ficoll-Paque density gradient centrifugation was used to isolate PBMCs from about 9 ml of fresh peripheral blood. Total RNA was extracted with Trizol reagent, and quality was checked on an Agilent 2100 Bioanalyzer.

The material sequenced was blood. The V and J segments used are TRBV20-1 and TRBJ1-4; TRBD1 fits 7 bases in the junction. The source of this sequence is a woman aged 18-29 years with Graves' ophthalmopathy. This receptor has the CDR3 CSARDPGQSNEKLFF. In nucleotide form, the sequence is TGCAGTGCTAGAGATCCGGGACAGAGTAATGAAAAACTGTTTTTT.